The next 20 T cell receptor beta chains were all read from a single sample in a study of blood T cell repertoires in COVID-19. Produced via immunoSEQ multiplex PCR; TCRdb's table is partial and in-frame only. The profile shows about 250,000 clones, about 89% of them singletons. Sequencing was done on a sample of PBMCs or T cells enriched from blood (not recorded which). All receptors derive from a man in his forties who had recovered from COVID-19.

The V gene is TRBV4-2, the J gene TRBJ1-2; TRBD1 aligns across 9 bases. Germline loops: CDR1 LGHNA, CDR2 YNFKEQ. The V and J ends lost 8 bases and 3 bases, in that order; junction bases with no gene match: 16. The CDR3 loop spans 17 amino acids. CDR3 coding DNA: TGTGCCAGCCTTGAGCTACCGGGACAGGGTATTCACTATGGCTACACCTTC. Translation: CASLELPGQGIHYGYTF.

V usage is TRBV10-3 and J usage is TRBJ2-5; 10 positions agree with TRBD2. Germline-derived CDR1 and CDR2 are ENHRY and SYGVKD. The junction had 4 bases not matched to a gene; V was cut back by 2 bases and J by 7 bases. This CDR3 is 14 amino acids long. For the CDR3, the DNA is TGTGCCATCAGTGAGGGACTAGCGGTGGCGACCCAGTACTTC. This sequence encodes CAISEGLAVATQYF.

The chain joins TRBV11-3 to TRBJ2-7; 8 bases are a match to TRBD1. V was pared by 4 bases and J by 3 bases, with 5 bases of the junction left unmatched. Germline V gene data show CDR1 as SGHNT and CDR2 as YENEEA. The CDR3 totals 14 residues. The CDR3 spells CASSSRDRHYEQYF. CDR3 DNA: TGTGCCAGCAGCTCTCGGGACAGGCACTACGAGCAGTACTTC. Supplemented by reference TRBV11-3 and TRBJ2-7, the full variable domain reads EAGVVQSPRYKIIEKKQPVAFWCNPISGHNTLYWYLQNLGQGPELLIRYENEEAVDDSQLPKDRFSAERLKGVDSTLKIQPAELGDSAVYLCASSSRDRHYEQYFGPGTRLTVT.

This chain links TRBV2 with TRBJ2-2; 9 positions match TRBD1. Trimming removed 6 bases from V and 5 bases from J; junction bases left unmatched: 7. The CDR3 is 15 residues long. CDR1 is SNHLY, CDR2 FYNNEI, per germline. The CDR3: CASSVQGASTGELFF. For the CDR3, the DNA is TGTGCCAGCAGCGTACAGGGGGCCTCGACCGGGGAGCTGTTTTTT.

V usage is TRBV12-3 or TRBV12-4 and J usage is TRBJ2-5; D gene uncertain. With 1 base removed from V and 3 bases from J, the gap between germline ends came to 6 bases. The CDR3 extends over 13 amino acids. CDR3 protein: CASSLDQEETQYF. Written as DNA, the CDR3 is TGTGCCAGCAGTTTAGATCAGGAAGAGACCCAGTACTTC.

The genes are TRBV14 and TRBJ1-4; 7 bases line up with TRBD1. V shed 8 bases and J 6 bases; nucleotides not matched to a gene: 9. Germline V gene lookup returns CDR1 SGHDN and CDR2 FVKESK. The CDR3 is made up of 14 amino acids. The CDR3 spells CASSKGGQYEKLFF. The CDR3 nucleotides are TGTGCCAGCTCGAAGGGGGGACAGTATGAAAAACTGTTTTTT.

The chain couples TRBV10-1 to TRBJ2-2; D perhaps matches TRBD1 (6 bases). V lost 2 bases and J 0 bases, leaving 13 bases between the germline ends. Germline-derived CDR1 and CDR2 are WNHNN and SYGVQD (reference sequence). The CDR3 spans 17 residues. The CDR3 reads CASSEGTLTTNTGELFF. CDR3 coding DNA: TGCGCCAGCAGTGAGGGGACACTCACCACGAACACCGGGGAGCTGTTTTTT.

This chain uses TRBV11-2 with TRBJ2-2; 12 bases agree with TRBD2. Germline values: CDR1 SGHAT, CDR2 FQNNGV. The CDR3 extends over 16 amino acids. Germline trimming cut 6 bases from V and 7 bases from J; bases unmatched to any gene: 9. As DNA, the CDR3 is TGTGCCAGCAGTGCGCGACTAGCGGGAGATAACGGGGAGCTGTTTTTT. It yields the protein CASSARLAGDNGELFF.

V is TRBV18 and J is TRBJ2-6; 7 bases agree with TRBD1. V lost 2 bases and J lost 3; bases outside the gene matches: 1. The CDR3 runs to 15 residues. Germline-derived CDR1 and CDR2 are KGHSH and LQKENI. As DNA, the CDR3 is TGTGCCAGCTCACCAGACAGGGTTGGGGCCAACGTCCTGACTTTC. Its translation: CASSPDRVGANVLTF.

This clone was detected once. CDR3 nucleotide sequence: TGTGCCAGCAGCTCGTGGACAGCTATGAACACTGAAGCTTTCTTT. Translation: CASSSWTAMNTEAFF. The chain couples TRBV7-9 to TRBJ1-1; possibly TRBD1 for D (6 bases). V was pared by 4 bases and J by 0 bases, with 12 bases between. The CDR3 contains 15 residues. Germline V gene sequence: CDR1 SEHNR, CDR2 FQNEAQ (reference sequence).

In DNA form, the CDR3 reads TGTGCCAGTAAGGAACAGGAGAACACCGGGGAGCTGTTTTTT. This encodes CASKEQENTGELFF. The V and J genes are TRBV2 and TRBJ2-2; D perhaps matches TRBD1 (5 bases). The CDR3 has 14 residues. Per the germline V gene, CDR1 is SNHLY and CDR2 is FYNNEI. V shed 9 bases and J shed 1 base, with 12 bases lying between them.

The chain is built from TRBV7-8 and TRBJ2-7; weak D call: TRBD2 (5 bases). V was cut by 1 base and J by 7 bases, with 14 bases left in between. This CDR3 has 14 amino acids. Germline V gene lookup returns CDR1 SGHVS and CDR2 FQNEAQ. CDR3 sequence reads: CASSLVWRSGEQYF. CDR3 in DNA: TGTGCCAGCAGCTTAGTATGGAGGTCTGGTGAGCAGTACTTC.

The chain recombines TRBV7-2 with TRBJ1-1; 7 bases agree with TRBD1. The CDR3 has 16 residues. Germline CDR1 is SGHTA and CDR2 is FQGNSA. Germline trimming cut 5 bases from V and 0 bases from J; bases unmatched to any gene: 9. CDR3 sequence: CASSPRTGQLNTEAFF. The DNA of the CDR3 is TGTGCCAGCAGCCCGCGGACGGGACAGTTGAACACTGAAGCTTTCTTT.

The genes are TRBV6-5 and TRBJ1-4; D is possibly TRBD1 (6 bases). From germline, CDR1 is MNHEY and CDR2 SVGAGI. V dropped 5 bases and J dropped 10 bases, with 17 bases sitting between them. This CDR3 contains 14 residues. As DNA, the CDR3 is TGTGCCAGCAGTAAGGACGGGGGGCGGGTAAAACTGTTTTTT. This translates into CASSKDGGRVKLFF.

This rearrangement joins TRBV30 to TRBJ1-5, with a possible D match to TRBD1 (5 bases). The CDR3 is 13 residues long. In germline, CDR1 is GTSNPN, CDR2 SVGIG (reference sequence). The germline V and J ends were trimmed by 3 bases and 5 bases, with 11 bases remaining between them. CDR3 sequence: CAWSFGGYQPQHF. In DNA form, the CDR3 reads TGTGCCTGGAGCTTCGGGGGGTATCAGCCCCAGCATTTT.

CDR3 coding DNA: TGTGCCTGGAGACCGGGACAGGGGGCGTGGGAGCAGTACTTC. Its translation: CAWRPGQGAWEQYF. This chain links TRBV30 with TRBJ2-7; 12 bases align to TRBD1. The J segment lost 7 bases and the V segment lost 3 bases, leaving 7 bases of the junction unmatched. Germline lookup yields CDR1 GTSNPN and CDR2 SVGIG (reference sequence). CDR3 length equals 14 residues.

The V call is TRBV19, the J call TRBJ1-1; D possibly corresponds to TRBD1 (6 bases). Per germline, CDR1 LNHDA and CDR2 SQIVND (reference sequence). The V gene lost 7 bases and the J gene lost 1 base, with 13 bases spanning the gap. CDR3 length: 14 residues. As DNA, the CDR3 is TGTGCCAGTAACCTACAGGGCTGGAACACTGAAGCTTTCTTT. Translation gives CASNLQGWNTEAFF.

A single count supports this clone. The chain combines TRBV7-2 with TRBJ1-6; D unclear. The CDR3 is 14 residues long. Trimming shortened V by 6 bases and J by 5 bases, and 11 bases separated the two germline ends. CDR1 and CDR2 from the germline V gene are SGHTA and FQGNSA. CDR3 coding DNA: TGTGCCAGCAGGAGGCCGGGGAATAATTCACCCCTCCACTTT. This encodes CASRRPGNNSPLHF.

The chain links TRBV15 to TRBJ2-7, with 8 bases aligning to TRBD1. CDR1 is LNHNV, CDR2 YYDKDF, per germline (reference sequence). V lost 5 bases and J lost 3; bases outside the gene matches: 6. This CDR3 contains 14 residues. The CDR3 DNA reads as TGTGCCACCAGCTCCCGACAGGGGAGCTACGAGCAGTACTTC. Translation: CATSSRQGSYEQYF.

The J gene is TRBJ2-2, the V gene TRBV7-2; 8 bases map to TRBD2. The V and J ends lost 5 bases and 4 bases, in that order; junction bases with no gene match: 9. The CDR3 has 16 residues. CDR1 is SGHTA and CDR2 is FQGNSA in the germline V gene. The CDR3 spells CASSPNGGGPTGELFF. CDR3 nucleotide sequence: TGTGCCAGCAGCCCGAACGGGGGGGGCCCCACCGGGGAGCTGTTTTTT.